The 28 T cell receptor beta chains in this list originate from one sample, sequenced in a study of T cells after yellow fever vaccination. One entry per CDR3 protein results from TCRdb running MiXCR on the 5' RACE reads. The sample includes a few hundred thousand distinct CDR3 sequences, 15% to 20% of them seen just once. The sequencing here drew on PBMCs, taken before the yellow fever booster vaccination. The source of these receptors is a man between 18 and 29 years old who received the YFV17D yellow fever vaccine.

This clonotype was counted at least ten times. The chain employs TRBV6-5 and TRBJ2-5; TRBD2 might be the D (6 bases). Trimming cost V 4 bases and J 3 bases, with 12 bases left between them. In germline, CDR1 is MNHEY, CDR2 SVGAGI. The CDR3 is 14 amino acids. The CDR3 sequence is CASSSPPGEETQYF. CDR3 nucleotide sequence: TGTGCCAGCAGTTCCCCTCCGGGAGAAGAGACCCAGTACTTC.

The V call is TRBV20-1, the J call TRBJ1-2; TRBD1 agrees at 8 bases. Germline V gene data show CDR1 as DFQATT and CDR2 as SNEGSKA (reference sequence). With V trimmed by 3 bases and J by 8 bases, 5 bases remained unmatched. The CDR3 runs 12 residues. The chain's CDR3 is CSARKDREGYTF. In DNA form, the CDR3 reads TGCAGTGCTAGGAAGGACAGGGAGGGCTACACCTTC.

A few counts support this clonotype. The junction departs from the called germline gene at one end, perhaps through a read error. The CDR3: CASSQDWPAPLHF. For the CDR3, the DNA is TGTGCCAGCAGTCAAGATTGGCCCGCACCCCTCCACTTT. The gene calls are TRBV3-1 and TRBJ1-6; D gene uncertain. CDR1 is LGHDT and CDR2 is YNNKEL in the germline V gene (reference sequence). CDR3 length: 13 residues.

The sample holds a few counts of this clonotype. The rearrangement joins TRBV6-5 to TRBJ2-5, with 7 bases fitting TRBD1. V gave up 0 bases and J gave up 5 bases; unmatched junction bases: 9. CDR1 is MNHEY, CDR2 SVGAGI, per germline. This CDR3 contains 16 residues. DNA of the CDR3: TGTGCCAGCAGTTACTCCCCGGACAGGCGAGGGGAGACCCAGTACTTC. Translated: CASSYSPDRRGETQYF.

This clonotype was observed a few times. The rearrangement joins TRBV5-1 to TRBJ2-7, with 10 nucleotides matching TRBD1. There are 14 residues in the CDR3. Germline V gives CDR1 SGHRS, CDR2 YFSETQ. V lost 4 bases, J lost 6 bases, and 7 bases stayed unmatched. CDR3 nucleotide sequence: TGCGCCAGCAGCGAGGGACAGGGGAATACCGAGCAGTACTTC. It is translated as CASSEGQGNTEQYF.

This clonotype showed up just a few times. The chain joins TRBV5-1 to TRBJ2-3; possible D gene TRBD1, 5 bases. The V gene's germline CDR1 is SGHRS and CDR2 YFSETQ. V was pared by 4 bases and J by 6 bases, with 24 bases between. This CDR3 is built from 17 residues. The CDR3 spells CASSLQDGRAYQDTQYF. CDR3 DNA sequence: TGCGCCAGCAGCCTCCAAGATGGCAGGGCTTACCAGGATACGCAGTATTTT. Combining the CDR3 with reference TRBV5-1 and TRBJ2-3 gives the whole variable domain KAGVTQTPRYLIKTRGQQVTLSCSPISGHRSVSWYQQTPGQGLQFLFEYFSETQRNKGNFPGRFSGRQFSNSRSEMNVSTLELGDSALYLCASSLQDGRAYQDTQYFGPGTRLTVL.

This chain joins TRBV3-1 and TRBJ1-1, with D possibly TRBD1 on 5 matching bases. CDR1 is LGHDT and CDR2 is YNNKEL in the germline V gene (reference sequence). The CDR3 length is 16 residues. V was shortened by 2 bases and J by 1 base, with 14 bases between the two germline ends. The CDR3 coding sequence is TGTGCCAGCAGCCAATTCGGGGCTGGGTGGAACACTGAAGCTTTCTTT. It is translated as CASSQFGAGWNTEAFF.

This clonotype was seen only a few times. The rearrangement links TRBV18 to TRBJ2-5; D possibly corresponds to TRBD1 (5 bases). Germline V gene lookup returns CDR1 KGHSH and CDR2 LQKENI. Trimming stripped 0 bases from V and 1 base from J, with 12 bases between. CDR3 length: 16 amino acids. CDR3 residues: CASSPPSGRGQETQYF. CDR3 bases: TGTGCCAGCTCACCACCGTCGGGTAGGGGCCAAGAGACCCAGTACTTC.

V gene TRBV6-2 or TRBV6-3 combines with J gene TRBJ1-1; D may be TRBD1 (5 bases). Trimming shortened V by 5 bases and J by 3 bases, and 16 bases separated the two germline ends. This CDR3 comprises 15 residues. Per the germline V gene, CDR1 is MNHEY and CDR2 is SVGEGT. The CDR3: CASSPLRRDDTEAFF. In DNA form, the CDR3 reads TGTGCCAGCAGTCCTCTGCGGCGGGACGACACTGAAGCTTTCTTT.

This chain links TRBV20-1 with TRBJ2-3, with D unclear. From germline, CDR1 is DFQATT and CDR2 SNEGSKA (reference sequence). V was cut by 1 base and J by 2 bases, with 7 bases left in between. The CDR3 has 13 residues. CDR3 residues: CSARGHLTDTQYF. Here the CDR3 DNA reads TGCAGTGCTAGAGGACATCTCACAGATACGCAGTATTTT.

The chain employs TRBV6-1 and TRBJ1-1, with D uncertain. Germline V gene sequence: CDR1 MNHNS, CDR2 SASEGT. Trimming left V 7 bases short and J 0 bases short, with 15 bases between. The CDR3 totals 15 residues. For the CDR3, the DNA is TGTGCCAGCACGGAGGGCGCGACCATGAACACTGAAGCTTTCTTT. It specifies CASTEGATMNTEAFF.

This clonotype turned up a few times. The chain joins TRBV20-1 to TRBJ1-2; D remains ambiguous. The germline CDR1 and CDR2 sequences are DFQATT and SNEGSKA (reference sequence). The length of the CDR3 is 14 residues. V dropped 6 bases and J dropped 0 bases, with 14 bases sitting between them. The CDR3 is CSAPRGRANYGYTF. The CDR3 nucleotides read TGCAGTGCCCCCCGGGGAAGGGCTAACTATGGCTACACCTTC.

This clonotype was counted a few times. The rearrangement uses TRBV12-3 or TRBV12-4 and TRBJ2-1, with D possibly matching TRBD2 (6 bases). V shed 8 bases and J shed 9 bases, with 11 bases lying between them. There are 11 residues in the CDR3. The CDR3 protein is CASGLSGEQFF. In DNA form, the CDR3 reads TGTGCCAGCGGACTAAGCGGTGAGCAGTTCTTC.

This clonotype was observed a few times. The chain carries TRBV7-9 and TRBJ2-1, with D unresolved. This CDR3 is 12 amino acids long. Germline loops: CDR1 SEHNR, CDR2 FQNEAQ (reference sequence). V was trimmed by 5 bases and J by 8 bases, leaving 10 bases between them. CDR3 DNA sequence: TGTGCCAGCAGCCCACGGGTGGATGAGCAGTTCTTC. Protein product: CASSPRVDEQFF.

This clonotype showed up just a few times. J is TRBJ2-5 and V is TRBV7-9, with unresolved D. CDR1 and CDR2 (germline): SEHNR, FQNEAQ (reference sequence). With 3 bases removed from V and 1 base from J, the gap between germline ends came to 12 bases. The CDR3 is 15 residues long. This CDR3 is CASSFIGSVQETQYF. In nucleotides, the CDR3 is TGTGCCAGCAGCTTCATTGGCAGTGTCCAAGAGACCCAGTACTTC.

The chain employs TRBV10-3 and TRBJ2-3; 13 positions match TRBD2. Germline CDR1 reads ENHRY; CDR2 reads SYGVKD. CDR3 length: 17 amino acids. Unmatched junction bases numbered 9, after V lost 6 bases and J lost 3 bases. CDR3 in amino acids: CAIRHRPGLAGTDTQYF. The CDR3, as DNA: TGTGCCATCAGACATAGGCCGGGACTAGCGGGGACAGATACGCAGTATTTT.

Only a few counts were recorded for this clonotype. This chain uses TRBV18 with TRBJ1-1, with 8 bases aligning to TRBD1. CDR3 length: 16 amino acids. Germline V CDR1 and CDR2: KGHSH, LQKENI. J was trimmed by 4 bases and V by 3 bases; bases with no gene match: 10. The CDR3 here is CASSPTGQGARTEAFF. The CDR3 DNA reads as TGTGCCAGCTCACCCACCGGGCAGGGGGCGCGCACTGAAGCTTTCTTT.

This clonotype was observed many times. This rearrangement joins TRBV7-9 to TRBJ2-5, with D unclear. The CDR3 is 12 residues long. The germline V and J ends were trimmed by 5 bases and 5 bases, with 9 bases remaining between them. The germline V gene has CDR1 SEHNR and CDR2 FQNEAQ (reference sequence). This CDR3 reads CASSPLRETQYF. Written as DNA, the CDR3 is TGTGCCAGCAGCCCACTACGGGAGACCCAGTACTTC.

In its sample, this clonotype was seen a few times. The V gene is TRBV20-1, the J gene TRBJ2-3; either TRBD1 or TRBD2 may fit D (5 bases each). The length of the CDR3 is 15 residues. V gave up 0 bases and J gave up 6 bases, with 16 bases separating them. Germline CDR1 and CDR2: DFQATT and SNEGSKA (reference sequence). Here the CDR3 DNA reads TGCAGTGCTAGAGATTTTTTAGGGGAGCCGGATACGCAGTATTTT. Protein product: CSARDFLGEPDTQYF.

This clonotype was recorded a few times. The chain links TRBV12-3 or TRBV12-4 to TRBJ2-1; 8 bases are a match to TRBD2. The length of the CDR3 is 16 residues. V shed 3 bases and J 6 bases; nucleotides not matched to a gene: 10. CDR3 sequence: CASSFSTSAGANEQFF. The CDR3 nucleotides read TGTGCCAGCAGTTTTTCGACTAGCGCTGGCGCCAATGAGCAGTTCTTC.

V and J are TRBV7-6 and TRBJ1-2; D is ambiguous. The V gene's germline CDR1 is SGHVS and CDR2 FNYEAQ. This CDR3 contains 12 residues. Trimming removed 5 bases from V and 6 bases from J, with 10 bases in between. CDR3: CASSQIGDGYTF. The CDR3 bases are TGTGCCAGCAGCCAAATTGGGGATGGCTACACCTTC.

The CDR3 region has the DNA TGTGCCAGCAGACCTGGGATGGGAGAGGGTTATGGCTACACCTTC. This sequence encodes CASRPGMGEGYGYTF. V and J are TRBV12-3 or TRBV12-4 and TRBJ1-2; no clear D. V was trimmed by 6 bases and J by 5 bases, leaving 19 bases between them. The CDR3 covers 15 residues.

The V call is TRBV2, the J call TRBJ2-2; D is perhaps TRBD1 (5 bases). CDR1 is SNHLY and CDR2 is FYNNEI in the germline V gene. Trimming stripped 4 bases from V and 0 bases from J, with 6 bases between. The CDR3 runs to 14 residues. Here the CDR3 reads CASSGTTNTGELFF. The DNA of the CDR3 is TGTGCCAGCAGTGGGACAACGAACACCGGGGAGCTGTTTTTT.

The table lists this clonotype with a few counts. The chain recombines TRBV13 with TRBJ2-2; 7 positions agree with TRBD1. This CDR3 is built from 15 residues. CDR1 and CDR2 (germline): PRHDT, FYEKMQ (reference sequence). Germline trimming cut 8 bases from V and 1 base from J; bases unmatched to any gene: 7. The DNA of the CDR3 is TGTGCCAGCGGAGAGGGACAGATGAACACCGGGGAGCTGTTTTTT. Translating it yields CASGEGQMNTGELFF.

This clonotype was found a few times. The rearrangement links TRBV29-1 to TRBJ2-1; the match to TRBD2 covers 10 bases. The CDR3 has 13 amino acids. CDR1 is SQVTM and CDR2 is ANQGSEA in the germline V gene. V trimming: 5 bases; J trimming: 6 bases; junction bases outside the gene matches: 4. CDR3 protein: CSVSGTSANEQFF. The CDR3 nucleotides are TGCAGCGTTTCCGGGACTAGCGCCAATGAGCAGTTCTTC.

This clonotype was counted many times. The J gene is TRBJ1-5, the V gene TRBV7-2; D remains ambiguous. V shed 0 bases and J shed 5 bases, with 8 bases lying between them. CDR1 SGHTA and CDR2 FQGNSA come from the germline V gene. The CDR3 sequence is 14 residues long. The CDR3 reads CASSLAGLYQPQHF. CDR3 in DNA: TGTGCCAGCAGCTTAGCAGGGTTGTATCAGCCCCAGCATTTT.

This clonotype was recorded many times. The V gene is TRBV6-6, the J gene TRBJ1-6; TRBD1 matches 8 bases. CDR1 and CDR2 from the germline V gene are MNHNY and SVGAGI (reference sequence). The CDR3 has 16 amino acids. The V gene end was trimmed by 4 bases and the J gene end by 6 bases; junction bases not matched to a gene: 8. The CDR3 DNA follows: TGTGCCAGCAGTTTCCTCGGACAGGGTACTAATTCACCCCTCCACTTT. Encoded protein: CASSFLGQGTNSPLHF.

This clonotype was picked up a small number of times. The chain carries TRBV4-3 and TRBJ1-6, with 7 bases aligning to TRBD1. V trimming: 2 bases; J trimming: 8 bases; junction bases outside the gene matches: 9. CDR1 is LGHNA, CDR2 YSLEER, per germline. There are 16 residues in the CDR3. CDR3 in amino acids: CASSQSGGNPDSPLHF. As DNA, the CDR3 is TGCGCCAGCAGCCAATCAGGGGGGAACCCCGATTCACCCCTCCACTTT.